This paragraph covers one T cell receptor beta chain sequence. In the original workflow: Amplification of reference gene primers provided the estimated nucleated cell counts. Sequenced by immunoSEQ multiplex PCR; TCRdb stores in-frame clones only, minus some. That table gives V, J and clone size, and the DNA gave D and trimming. The repertoire includes approximately 280,000 clones, roughly 88% of them detected once, and roughly 9.1% sits in the top ten. This sample stems from a study of blood T cell repertoires in COVID-19. The wider study: Samples came from the United States, Italy and Spain, spanning acute and convalescent COVID-19. T cells, B-cell-depleted T cells, or PBMCs provided the cDNA or gDNA that served as material.

This CDR3 region has 13 residues. J was trimmed by 5 bases and V by 4 bases; bases with no gene match: 1. CDR1 is SEHNR and CDR2 is FQNEAQ in the germline V gene (reference sequence). This TCR was sampled from a man aged 18 to 35 with active or convalescent COVID-19. This chain uses TRBV7-9 with TRBJ2-2, with TRBD2 identical over 7 bases. Sample: peripheral blood. CDR3 sequence: CASSYGGTGELFF. The CDR3, as DNA: TGTGCCAGCAGCTACGGGGGGACCGGGGAGCTGTTTTTT.